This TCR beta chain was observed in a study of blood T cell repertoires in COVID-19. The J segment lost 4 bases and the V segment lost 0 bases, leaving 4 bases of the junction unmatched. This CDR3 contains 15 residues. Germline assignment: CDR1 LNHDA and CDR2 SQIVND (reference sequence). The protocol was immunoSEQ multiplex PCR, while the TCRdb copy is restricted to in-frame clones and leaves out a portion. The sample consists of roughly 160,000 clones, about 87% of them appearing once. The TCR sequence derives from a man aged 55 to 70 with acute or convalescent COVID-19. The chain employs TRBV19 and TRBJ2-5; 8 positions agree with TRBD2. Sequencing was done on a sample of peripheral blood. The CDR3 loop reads CASSIEKRGSETQYF. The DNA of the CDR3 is TGTGCCAGTAGTATAGAGAAGCGGGGGTCAGAGACCCAGTACTTC.